A selection of T cell receptor beta chains follows, all from one sample in a study of cytomegalovirus exposure and HLA in healthy donors. Libraries were prepared by immunoSEQ multiplex PCR; TCRdb keeps only in-frame clonotypes and omits some of them. The sample holds around 220,000 clones, about 74% seen once. Material: PBMCs. These receptors came from a middle-aged man in good health and CMV-seronegative. Each CDR3 is given with its conserved first and last residue. Each record gives: D gene, clone size, J gene, V gene, CDR3 protein, CDR3 DNA. D genes are given only for firm matches. Rows give clone size only sometimes, using once, few, many, or a class for an expanded clone.

NA,NA,TRBJ2-7,TRBV5-4,CASSLATLGGGHEQYF,TGTGCCAGCAGCTTAGCAACTTTAGGGGGGGGCCACGAGCAGTACTTC
NA,NA,TRBJ2-7,TRBV7-6,CASSLADNPYPYEQYF,TGTGCCAGCAGCTTAGCGGACAACCCCTATCCCTACGAGCAGTACTTC
TRBD1,NA,TRBJ2-5,TRBV30,CAWKQGAETQYF,TGTGCCTGGAAACAGGGGGCAGAGACCCAGTACTTC
TRBD2,NA,TRBJ2-3,TRBV7-7,CASSMGLAGEGDTQYF,TGTGCCAGCAGTATGGGACTAGCGGGGGAAGGAGATACGCAGTATTTT
TRBD1,NA,TRBJ2-7,TRBV6-6,CASSRRDRSSYEQYF,TGTGCCAGCAGCCGCCGGGACAGGAGCTCCTACGAGCAGTACTTC
TRBD2,NA,TRBJ2-1,TRBV5-1,CASSLETSGRAFEQFF,TGCGCCAGCAGCTTGGAGACTAGCGGGAGGGCCTTTGAGCAGTTCTTC
TRBD2,NA,TRBJ2-7,TRBV5-1,CASSWGLAGEKQYF,TGCGCCAGCAGCTGGGGACTAGCGGGAGAGAAGCAGTACTTC
NA,once,TRBJ2-5,TRBV7-2,CASSSGYEQETQYF,TGTGCCAGCAGCTCAGGATACGAACAAGAGACCCAGTACTTC
TRBD1,NA,TRBJ2-5,TRBV15,CATSRMGQQETQYF,TGTGCCACCAGCAGGATGGGACAGCAAGAGACCCAGTACTTC
NA,NA,TRBJ2-2,TRBV6-6,CASSYRWVRGGELFF,TGTGCCAGCAGTTATCGATGGGTCCGGGGCGGGGAGCTGTTTTTT
NA,NA,TRBJ1-3,TRBV7-2,CASSFGVGNTIYF,TGTGCCAGCAGCTTCGGGGTTGGAAACACCATATATTTT
NA,NA,TRBJ1-3,TRBV9,CASSDSGNTIYF,TGTGCCAGCAGTGACAGTGGAAACACCATATATTTT
NA,NA,TRBJ2-1,TRBV12-5,CASGLVLAVRGSYNEQFF,TGTGCTAGTGGTTTGGTACTTGCGGTGCGGGGCTCCTACAATGAGCAGTTCTTC
NA,few,TRBJ2-7,TRBV29-1,CSCTDRAPGEQYF,TGCAGCTGCACTGACCGGGCTCCGGGGGAGCAGTACTTC
NA,NA,TRBJ1-1,TRBV7-2,CASSSPQDRSEAFF,TGTGCCAGCAGCTCGCCCCAAGACAGATCTGAAGCTTTCTTT
TRBD1,NA,TRBJ1-1,TRBV23-1,CVTRGQKEDTEAFF,TGCGTGACGAGGGGGCAAAAGGAGGACACTGAAGCTTTCTTT
NA,few,TRBJ1-6,TRBV9,CASSVAGVGSPLHF,TGTGCCAGCAGCGTGGCAGGGGTTGGATCACCCCTCCACTTT
TRBD2,once,TRBJ2-7,TRBV4-1,CASSQEFRTSVTYEQYF,TGCGCCAGCAGCCAAGAATTCCGGACTAGCGTTACCTACGAGCAGTACTTC
NA,NA,TRBJ1-5,TRBV7-8,CASGLNRGNQPQHF,TGTGCCAGCGGGCTTAACAGGGGCAATCAGCCCCAGCATTTT
NA,NA,TRBJ2-3,TRBV13,CASSLPSLTDTQYF,TGTGCCAGCAGCTTACCTAGTCTCACAGATACGCAGTATTTT
TRBD1,NA,TRBJ1-2,TRBV11-2,CASSPGQVPSYGYTF,TGTGCCAGCAGCCCTGGACAGGTCCCCTCTTATGGCTACACCTTC
NA,NA,TRBJ1-4,TRBV7-9,CASSNHGQSITNEKLFF,TGTGCCAGCAGCAACCACGGACAATCGATAACTAATGAAAAACTGTTTTTT
NA,NA,TRBJ2-1,TRBV13,CASSFQGSMSPEQFF,TGTGCCAGCAGCTTCCAGGGGAGTATGAGTCCGGAGCAGTTCTTC
TRBD2,NA,TRBJ2-7,TRBV30,CAWSPGLAKEQYF,TGTGCCTGGAGCCCGGGACTAGCAAAAGAGCAGTACTTC
NA,NA,TRBJ2-3,TRBV27,CASIGGGGTDTQYF,TGTGCCAGCATTGGGGGGGGCGGCACAGATACGCAGTATTTT
TRBD1,NA,TRBJ2-1,TRBV7-3,CSSSAQGSEQFF,TGTTCCAGCAGCGCACAGGGGAGTGAGCAGTTCTTC
NA,NA,TRBJ2-3,TRBV27,CASSLSTYVAAGEGDTQYF,TGTGCCAGCAGTTTATCAACCTACGTGGCCGCCGGTGAGGGAGATACGCAGTATTTT
NA,NA,TRBJ1-3,TRBV7-9,CASSWGGKPGNTIYF,TGTGCCAGCAGCTGGGGGGGGAAGCCTGGAAACACCATATATTTT
TRBD1,NA,TRBJ2-1,TRBV29-1,CSVEGQGAYNEQFF,TGCAGCGTTGAAGGACAGGGGGCCTACAATGAGCAGTTCTTC
TRBD2,NA,TRBJ2-3,TRBV18,CASSPVTGTSGGTQYF,TGTGCCAGCTCACCCGTGACCGGGACTAGCGGTGGTACGCAGTATTTT
NA,NA,TRBJ2-3,TRBV25-1,CASSEILNRQLDTQYF,TGTGCCAGCAGTGAAATCCTGAATCGACAGCTAGATACGCAGTATTTT
TRBD2,NA,TRBJ2-5,TRBV5-4,CASSSGGSYETQYF,TGTGCCAGCAGCTCGGGGGGTAGTTACGAGACCCAGTACTTC
NA,NA,TRBJ1-2,TRBV9,CASSVGNRVDGYTF,TGTGCCAGCAGCGTAGGGAACAGGGTCGACGGCTACACCTTC
NA,NA,TRBJ2-7,TRBV4-1,CASSQVVSRSPYEQYF,TGCGCCAGCAGCCAAGTGGTAAGCCGGAGTCCCTACGAGCAGTACTTC
NA,NA,TRBJ2-3,TRBV28,CASSLSHTQYF,TGTGCCAGCAGTTTGTCTCATACGCAGTATTTT
NA,NA,TRBJ2-1,TRBV7-2,CASSNIGLGSRYNEQFF,TGTGCCAGCAGCAATATTGGGTTGGGCTCCCGCTACAATGAGCAGTTCTTC
TRBD2,NA,TRBJ2-5,TRBV19,CASSIRLAGGPAKETQYF,TGTGCCAGTAGTATAAGACTAGCGGGAGGGCCGGCGAAAGAGACCCAGTACTTC
TRBD1,NA,TRBJ1-1,TRBV5-1,CASSSDRGRFREAFF,TGCGCCAGCAGCTCGGACAGGGGGCGATTTCGTGAAGCTTTCTTT
TRBD2,NA,TRBJ2-1,TRBV10-3,CAISGTSGRGGNEQFF,TGTGCCATCAGCGGGACTAGCGGGAGGGGCGGCAATGAGCAGTTCTTC
NA,NA,TRBJ1-1,TRBV7-2,CASSLEEGMNTEAFF,TGTGCCAGCAGCTTAGAGGAGGGCATGAACACTGAAGCTTTCTTT
TRBD1,NA,TRBJ1-2,TRBV5-4,CASSVGTGGNYGYTF,TGTGCCAGCAGCGTGGGGACAGGGGGTAACTATGGCTACACCTTC
NA,NA,TRBJ2-5,TRBV28,CASSVGPRYGERETQYF,TGTGCCAGCAGTGTCGGCCCTCGGTACGGGGAGAGGGAGACCCAGTACTTC
NA,NA,TRBJ2-7,TRBV5-6,CASSLAPTGFPYEQYF,TGTGCCAGCAGCTTGGCCCCAACAGGGTTTCCCTACGAGCAGTACTTC
NA,NA,TRBJ1-2,TRBV5-8,CASSLGGDYGYTF,TGTGCCAGCAGCTTGGGGGGGGACTATGGCTACACCTTC
TRBD1,few,TRBJ2-3,TRBV9,CASSEEGNRGLTDTQYF,TGTGCCAGCAGCGAGGAGGGAAACAGGGGGCTCACAGATACGCAGTATTTT
NA,once,TRBJ1-1,TRBV19,CASTPPGGNTEAFF,TGTGCCAGTACCCCGCCGGGGGGGAACACTGAAGCTTTCTTT
NA,NA,TRBJ2-2,TRBV7-9,CASSHSTESGELFF,TGTGCCAGCAGCCACAGTACCGAATCCGGGGAGCTGTTTTTT
TRBD1,NA,TRBJ2-2,TRBV4-3,CASSLYRGSGELFF,TGCGCCAGCAGCCTTTACAGGGGGTCCGGGGAGCTGTTTTTT
TRBD1,NA,TRBJ2-5,TRBV10-1,CASRLTGGSQETQYF,TGCGCCAGCAGGTTGACAGGGGGAAGCCAAGAGACCCAGTACTTC
TRBD1,NA,TRBJ2-7,TRBV7-2,CASSLATGSYEQYF,TGTGCCAGCAGCCTCGCGACAGGGTCCTACGAGCAGTACTTC
TRBD1,NA,TRBJ1-2,TRBV5-1,CASSLYGTAYGYTF,TGCGCCAGCAGCTTGTATGGGACAGCTTATGGCTACACCTTC
NA,NA,TRBJ1-4,TRBV6-1,CASSEVGNEKLFF,TGTGCCAGCAGTGAAGTCGGGAATGAAAAACTGTTTTTT
TRBD1,NA,TRBJ1-2,TRBV7-2,CASSRDSTNYGYTF,TGTGCCAGCAGCCGGGACAGCACTAACTATGGCTACACCTTC
NA,NA,TRBJ1-3,TRBV2,CASRGHSGNTIYF,TGTGCCAGCAGGGGCCACTCTGGAAACACCATATATTTT
NA,NA,TRBJ2-1,TRBV20-1,CSAELYNEQFF,TGCAGTGCCGAACTTTACAATGAGCAGTTCTTC
TRBD2,few,TRBJ2-1,TRBV2,CASRFGTTARDEQFF,TGTGCCAGCAGGTTCGGGACTACAGCAAGGGATGAGCAGTTCTTC
TRBD2,NA,TRBJ2-3,TRBV5-6,CASSLGTSGRSTDTQYF,TGTGCCAGCAGCCTAGGGACTAGCGGGAGGAGCACAGATACGCAGTATTTT
NA,few,TRBJ1-2,TRBV6-6,CANGGVNYGYTF,TGTGCCAATGGGGGGGTGAACTATGGCTACACCTTC
NA,NA,TRBJ2-3,TRBV21-1,CASSRMLSGGVTDTQYF,TGTGCCAGCAGCAGAATGCTAAGCGGGGGCGTCACAGATACGCAGTATTTT
NA,NA,TRBJ2-2,TRBV6-1,CASSEASGLIFTGELFF,TGTGCCAGCAGTGAAGCGAGTGGGCTGATCTTCACCGGGGAGCTGTTTTTT